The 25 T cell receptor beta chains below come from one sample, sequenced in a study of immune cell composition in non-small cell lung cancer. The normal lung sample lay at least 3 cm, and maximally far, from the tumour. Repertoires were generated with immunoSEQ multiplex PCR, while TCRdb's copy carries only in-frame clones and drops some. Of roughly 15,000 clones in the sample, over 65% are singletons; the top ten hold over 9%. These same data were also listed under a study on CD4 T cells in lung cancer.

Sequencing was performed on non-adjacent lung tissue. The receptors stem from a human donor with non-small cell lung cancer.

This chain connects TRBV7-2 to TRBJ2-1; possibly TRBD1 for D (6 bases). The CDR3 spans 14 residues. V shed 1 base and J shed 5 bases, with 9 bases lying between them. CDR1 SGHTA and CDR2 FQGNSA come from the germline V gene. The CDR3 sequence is CASSLGTANNEQFF. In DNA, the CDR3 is TGTGCCAGCAGCTTAGGGACAGCCAACAATGAGCAGTTCTTC.

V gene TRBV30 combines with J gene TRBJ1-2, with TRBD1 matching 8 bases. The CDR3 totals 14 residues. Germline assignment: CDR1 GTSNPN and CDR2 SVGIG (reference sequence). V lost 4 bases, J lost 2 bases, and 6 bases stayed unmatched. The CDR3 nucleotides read TGTGCCTGGAAGTCCCGGGACAGGAACTATGGCTACACCTTC. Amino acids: CAWKSRDRNYGYTF.

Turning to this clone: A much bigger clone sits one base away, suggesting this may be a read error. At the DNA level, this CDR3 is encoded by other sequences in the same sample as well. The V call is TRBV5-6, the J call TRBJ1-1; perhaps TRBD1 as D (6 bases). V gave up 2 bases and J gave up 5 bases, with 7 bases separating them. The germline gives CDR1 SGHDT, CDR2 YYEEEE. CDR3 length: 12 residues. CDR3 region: CASSLRGTEAFF. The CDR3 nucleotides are TGTGCCAGCAGCTTAAGGGGGACTGAAGCTTTCTTT.

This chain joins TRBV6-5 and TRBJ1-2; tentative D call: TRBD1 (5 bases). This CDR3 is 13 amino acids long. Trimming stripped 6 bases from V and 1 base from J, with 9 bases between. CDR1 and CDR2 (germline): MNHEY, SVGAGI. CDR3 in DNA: TGTGCCAGCAGAAGGGACGATAACTATGGCTACACCTTC. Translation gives CASRRDDNYGYTF.

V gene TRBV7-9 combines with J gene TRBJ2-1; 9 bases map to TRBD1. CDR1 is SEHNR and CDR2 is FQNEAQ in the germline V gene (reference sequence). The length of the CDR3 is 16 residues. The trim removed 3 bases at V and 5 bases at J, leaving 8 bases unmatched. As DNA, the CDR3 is TGTGCCAGCAGCTTGGCGGCCGGGACAGGGAACAATGAGCAGTTCTTC. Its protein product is CASSLAAGTGNNEQFF.

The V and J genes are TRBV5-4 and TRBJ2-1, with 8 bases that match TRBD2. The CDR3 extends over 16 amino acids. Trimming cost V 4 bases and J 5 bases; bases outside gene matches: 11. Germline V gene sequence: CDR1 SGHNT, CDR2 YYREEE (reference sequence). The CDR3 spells CASSPGGAGGHNEQFF. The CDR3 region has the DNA TGTGCCAGCAGCCCGGGCGGGGCGGGGGGTCACAATGAGCAGTTCTTC.

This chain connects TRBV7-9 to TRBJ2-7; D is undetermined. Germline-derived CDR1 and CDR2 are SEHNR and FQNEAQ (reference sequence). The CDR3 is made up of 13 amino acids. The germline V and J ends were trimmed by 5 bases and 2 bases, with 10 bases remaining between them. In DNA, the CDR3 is TGTGCCAGCAGCCCCAAGGGCCCCTACGAGCAGTACTTC. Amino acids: CASSPKGPYEQYF.

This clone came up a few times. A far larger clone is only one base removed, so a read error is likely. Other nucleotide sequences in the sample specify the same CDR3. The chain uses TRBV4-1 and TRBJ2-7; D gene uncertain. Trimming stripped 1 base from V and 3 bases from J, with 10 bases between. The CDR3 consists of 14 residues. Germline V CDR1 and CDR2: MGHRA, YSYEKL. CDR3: CASSQVGDFYEQYF. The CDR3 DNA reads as TGCGCCAGCAGCCAAGTCGGAGATTTCTACGAGCAGTACTTC.

CDR3 nucleotide sequence: TGTGCCAGCAGTGAAGAGGCAGCGATGAACACTGAAGCTTTCTTT. Protein sequence: CASSEEAAMNTEAFF. This chain joins TRBV2 and TRBJ1-1; D is unclear. The CDR3 length is 15 residues. The germline V gene has CDR1 SNHLY and CDR2 FYNNEI. With 1 base removed from V and 0 bases from J, the gap between germline ends came to 9 bases.

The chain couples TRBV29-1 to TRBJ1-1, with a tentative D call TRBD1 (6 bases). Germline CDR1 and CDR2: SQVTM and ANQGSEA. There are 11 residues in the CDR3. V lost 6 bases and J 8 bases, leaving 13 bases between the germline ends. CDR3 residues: CSVRRGFEAFF. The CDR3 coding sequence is TGCAGCGTCCGCAGGGGATTCGAAGCTTTCTTT.

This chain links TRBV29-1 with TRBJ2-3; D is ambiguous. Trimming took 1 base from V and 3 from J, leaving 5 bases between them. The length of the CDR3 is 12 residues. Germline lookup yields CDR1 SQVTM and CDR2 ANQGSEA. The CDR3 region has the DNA TGCAGCGTTGAAGGATCGACAGATACGCAGTATTTT. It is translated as CSVEGSTDTQYF.

CDR3 sequence reads: CASSEGDRDPEQYF. DNA for the CDR3: TGCGCCAGCAGTGAGGGGGACAGGGACCCCGAGCAGTACTTC. The chain uses TRBV4-1 and TRBJ2-7; 9 bases are shared with TRBD1. The germline CDR1 and CDR2 sequences are MGHRA and YSYEKL. Unmatched junction bases numbered 9, after V lost 6 bases and J lost 6 bases. The CDR3 contains 14 residues.

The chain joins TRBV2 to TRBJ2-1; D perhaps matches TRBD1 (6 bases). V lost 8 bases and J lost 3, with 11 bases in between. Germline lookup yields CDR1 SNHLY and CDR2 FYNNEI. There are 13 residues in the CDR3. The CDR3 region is CASRDNIYNEQFF. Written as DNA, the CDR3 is TGTGCCAGCCGGGACAACATCTACAATGAGCAGTTCTTC. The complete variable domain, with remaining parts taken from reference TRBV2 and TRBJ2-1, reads EPEVTQTPSHQVTQMGQEVILRCVPISNHLYFYWYRQILGQKVEFLVSFYNNEISEKSEIFDDQFSVERPDGSNFTLKIRSTKLEDSAMYFCASRDNIYNEQFFGPGTRLTVL.

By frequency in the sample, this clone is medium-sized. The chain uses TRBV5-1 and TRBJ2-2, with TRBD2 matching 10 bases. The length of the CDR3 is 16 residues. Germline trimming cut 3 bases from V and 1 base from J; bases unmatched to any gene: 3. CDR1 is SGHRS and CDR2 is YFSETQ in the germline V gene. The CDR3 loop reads CASSSLAGGNTGELFF. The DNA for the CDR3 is TGCGCCAGCAGCTCCTTAGCGGGGGGGAACACCGGGGAGCTGTTTTTT.

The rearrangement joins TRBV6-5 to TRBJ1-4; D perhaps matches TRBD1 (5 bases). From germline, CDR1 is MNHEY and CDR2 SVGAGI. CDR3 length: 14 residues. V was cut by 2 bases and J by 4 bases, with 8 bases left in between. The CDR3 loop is CASSYGDGNEKLFF. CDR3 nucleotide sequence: TGTGCCAGCAGTTACGGGGACGGTAATGAAAAACTGTTTTTT.

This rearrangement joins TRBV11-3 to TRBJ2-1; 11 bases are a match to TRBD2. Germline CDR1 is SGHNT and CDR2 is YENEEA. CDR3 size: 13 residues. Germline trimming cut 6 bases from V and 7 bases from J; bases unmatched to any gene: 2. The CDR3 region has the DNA TGTGCCAGCAGTGGACTAGCGGGTAATGAGCAGTTCTTC. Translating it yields CASSGLAGNEQFF.

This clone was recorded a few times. CDR3 protein: CASSPPGVSEKLFF. The DNA of the CDR3 is TGTGCCAGCTCACCTCCGGGGGTGAGTGAAAAACTGTTTTTT. J is TRBJ1-4 and V is TRBV18; perhaps TRBD1 as D (5 bases). The length of the CDR3 is 14 residues. Per germline, CDR1 KGHSH and CDR2 LQKENI. V gave up 3 bases and J gave up 7 bases, with 12 bases separating them.

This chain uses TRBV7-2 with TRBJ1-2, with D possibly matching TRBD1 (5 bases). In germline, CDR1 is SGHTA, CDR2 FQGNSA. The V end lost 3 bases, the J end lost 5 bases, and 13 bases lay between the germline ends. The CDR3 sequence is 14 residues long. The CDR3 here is CASSFPGTAYGYTF. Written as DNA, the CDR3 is TGTGCCAGCAGCTTTCCCGGGACGGCTTATGGCTACACCTTC.

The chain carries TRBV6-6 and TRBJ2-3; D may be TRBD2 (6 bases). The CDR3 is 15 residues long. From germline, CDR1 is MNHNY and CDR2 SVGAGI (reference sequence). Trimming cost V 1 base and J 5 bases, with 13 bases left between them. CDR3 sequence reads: CASSYWSGLVDTQYF. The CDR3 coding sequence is TGTGCCAGCAGTTACTGGAGCGGGTTAGTAGATACGCAGTATTTT.

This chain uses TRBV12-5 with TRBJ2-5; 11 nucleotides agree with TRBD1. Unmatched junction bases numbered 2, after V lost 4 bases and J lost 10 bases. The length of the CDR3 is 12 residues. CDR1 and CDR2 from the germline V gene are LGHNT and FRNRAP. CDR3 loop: CASGWDRGIQYF. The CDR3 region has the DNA TGTGCTAGTGGTTGGGACAGGGGGATCCAGTACTTC.

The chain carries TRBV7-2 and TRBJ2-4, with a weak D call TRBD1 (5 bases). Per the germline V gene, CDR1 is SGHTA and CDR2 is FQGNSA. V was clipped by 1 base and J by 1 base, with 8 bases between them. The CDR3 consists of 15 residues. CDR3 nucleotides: TGTGCCAGCAGCTTAGAGGCAGGGGCCAAAAACATTCAGTACTTC. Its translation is CASSLEAGAKNIQYF.

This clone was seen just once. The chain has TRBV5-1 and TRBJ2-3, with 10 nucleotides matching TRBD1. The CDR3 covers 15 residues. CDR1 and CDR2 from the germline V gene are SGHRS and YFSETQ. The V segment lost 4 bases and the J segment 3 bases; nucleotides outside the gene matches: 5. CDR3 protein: CASSHGQGGTDTQYF. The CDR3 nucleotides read TGCGCCAGCAGCCACGGACAGGGGGGGACAGATACGCAGTATTTT. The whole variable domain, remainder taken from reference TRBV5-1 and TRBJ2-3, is KAGVTQTPRYLIKTRGQQVTLSCSPISGHRSVSWYQQTPGQGLQFLFEYFSETQRNKGNFPGRFSGRQFSNSRSEMNVSTLELGDSALYLCASSHGQGGTDTQYFGPGTRLTVL.

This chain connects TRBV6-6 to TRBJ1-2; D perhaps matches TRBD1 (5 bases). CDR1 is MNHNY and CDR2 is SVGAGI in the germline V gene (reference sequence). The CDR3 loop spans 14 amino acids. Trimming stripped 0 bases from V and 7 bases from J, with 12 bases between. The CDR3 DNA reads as TGTGCCAGCAGTTACTCGCCGGGGGGGATTGGCTACACCTTC. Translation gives CASSYSPGGIGYTF.

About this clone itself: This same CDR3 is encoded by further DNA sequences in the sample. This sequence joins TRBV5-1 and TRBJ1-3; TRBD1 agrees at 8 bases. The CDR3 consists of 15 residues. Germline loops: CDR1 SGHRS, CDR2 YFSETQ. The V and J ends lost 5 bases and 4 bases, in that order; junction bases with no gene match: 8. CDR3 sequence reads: CASSLTGGSGNTIYF. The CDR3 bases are TGCGCCAGCAGTCTTACAGGGGGATCAGGAAACACCATATATTTT.

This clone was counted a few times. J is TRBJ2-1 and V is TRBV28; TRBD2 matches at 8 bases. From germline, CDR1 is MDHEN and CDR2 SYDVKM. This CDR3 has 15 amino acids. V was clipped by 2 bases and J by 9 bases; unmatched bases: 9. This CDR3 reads CASSLKAGAPSEQFF. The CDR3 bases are TGTGCCAGCAGTTTAAAAGCGGGGGCGCCCAGTGAGCAGTTCTTC. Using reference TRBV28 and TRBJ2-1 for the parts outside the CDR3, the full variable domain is DVKVTQSSRYLVKRTGEKVFLECVQDMDHENMFWYRQDPGLGLRLIYFSYDVKMKEKGDIPEGYSVSREKKERFSLILESASTNQTSMYLCASSLKAGAPSEQFFGPGTRLTVL.